This entry describes one T cell receptor beta chain. The specificity of this receptor is unknown. No base quality values were provided; no much bigger clone lies one nucleotide off. Enrolling through a virtual design, the prospective study's participants ranged in age from about 18 to 100 years and lived across 24 United States geographic areas. Cohort assignment in the prospective study relied on participant-reported clinical history from a screening survey and a study questionnaire. Exposed participants had been in contact, within 2 weeks of entering the study, with a person who had a PCR-confirmed or clinician-diagnosed case of COVID-19. Each participant in the prospective study had whole blood, serum and a nasopharyngeal or oropharyngeal swab collected by mobile phlebotomists. Participants in the prospective study had the option to provide additional blood draws and questionnaires over a roughly 2-month period. Blood samples from the prospective study were shipped frozen or at room temperature prior to DNA extraction.

TCRbeta CDR3 regions were amplified from genomic DNA using the immunoSEQ Assay, a bias-controlled multiplex PCR. Processing in the source paper ran as follows. The number of nucleated cells in each sample was estimated by amplification of reference gene primers within the assay. To quantify the absolute abundance of each unique TCRbeta CDR3 rearrangement, sequence reads were collapsed and filtered. For each sample, productive Simpson clonality was calculated as the square root of Simpson's diversity index over productive rearrangements. The table comes from immuneACCESS by way of TCRdb, which keeps in-frame sequences with V and J called. Part of the clones is missing from these tables; in studies checked, under half for an unresolved V gene and the rest for unknown reasons. The V and J calls and clone size come from that table; D and trimming were worked out from the DNA. The sample table records hundreds of thousands of clones; approximately 81% of these occur just once. Jointly, the top ten make up 1.5% to 2% of the sample.

The source of the sample is a study of blood T cell repertoires in COVID-19 (dated by TCRdb to between 2020 and 2021). In the study overall: Samples from collaborators originated in the United States, Italy and Spain and spanned both the acute and convalescent phases of COVID-19. The dataset comprised deeply sampled blood TCRbeta repertoires from subjects exposed to, actively infected with, or recovered from COVID-19. The material from the prospective study consisted of cDNA or gDNA derived from T cells, B-cell-depleted T cells, or PBMCs. The repertoires were made available in a free public database intended to serve as a resource for research on the immune response to SARS-CoV-2. Sample metadata almost always included a de-identified subject ID, COVID-19 status, age in years and sex. The samples were drawn from two sources: the first 160 participants of the ongoing ImmuneRACE study, and 1,000 to 1,500 subjects contributed by 6 global collaborators. Where available, HLA class I and class II types were obtained from metadata supplied by the sample provider rather than from assay-based typing. Broad study findings and their caveats: The amount of clinical and demographic metadata varied by source and participant and was provided uncurated.

V and J lose 3 bases and 6 bases, and a span of 12 bases separates them. Including cysteine and phenylalanine, the CDR3 has 13 amino acids. Only the CDR3 region is kept as DNA, spanning 39 bases read in frame from base 1. The germline V gene (reference sequence) supplies CDR1 SGHNT and CDR2 YYREEE. Recombination joined TRBV5-4 with TRBJ1-1; TRBD1 is a weak D gene call, 5 bases matching. The sequenced sample was PBMCs or T cells enriched from blood (not recorded which). The sequence came from a woman aged 25-40 years who had been exposed to COVID-19. The CDR3 protein sequence reads: CASSWPGIPEAFF. The DNA is TGTGCCAGCAGCTGGCCAGGGATACCTGAAGCTTTCTTT.